The rows below give T cell receptor beta chains drawn from one sample of a study of glioma-infiltrating T cells after dendritic cell vaccination. Only in-frame clones appear in the TCRdb table, and some are missing; sequencing was by immunoSEQ multiplex PCR. The sample consists of more than 85,000 clones, approximately 87% of them appearing once. The sample here was blood, taken before dendritic cell vaccination. Receptor source: a human donor with glioblastoma. CDR3s include the opening cysteine and the closing phenylalanine or tryptophan. The D gene is left open where the match is weak. The size entry is marked missing in some rows and otherwise reads once, few, many or a size class.

clone size: NA
D gene: TRBD2
J gene: TRBJ2-3
V gene: TRBV5-1
CDR3 DNA: TGCGCCAGCAGCTTGGGGCTAGCGGATAGCACAGATACGCAGTATTTT
CDR3 protein: CASSLGLADSTDTQYF

clone size: NA
D gene: NA
J gene: TRBJ2-2
V gene: TRBV11-2
CDR3 DNA: TGTGCCAGCAGCTTCGGGGCCGGGGAGCTGTTTTTT
CDR3 protein: CASSFGAGELFF

clone size: NA
D gene: NA
J gene: TRBJ2-1
V gene: TRBV19
CDR3 DNA: TGTGCCAGTAGTAAGACTAGAGGGAATGAGCAGTTCTTC
CDR3 protein: CASSKTRGNEQFF

clone size: NA
D gene: NA
J gene: TRBJ1-2
V gene: TRBV7-2
CDR3 DNA: TGTGCCAGCAGCTCAGGGGACTATGGCTACACCTTC
CDR3 protein: CASSSGDYGYTF

clone size: NA
D gene: NA
J gene: TRBJ1-2
V gene: TRBV5-1
CDR3 DNA: TGCGCCAGCAGCTTGGTGGCGGGTTCTGGCTACACCTTC
CDR3 protein: CASSLVAGSGYTF

clone size: NA
D gene: NA
J gene: TRBJ2-7
V gene: TRBV4-3
CDR3 DNA: TGCGCCAGCAGCCAAGTTGCGGCCGGCAACTCCTACGAGCAGTACTTC
CDR3 protein: CASSQVAAGNSYEQYF

clone size: NA
D gene: TRBD1
J gene: TRBJ1-3
V gene: TRBV5-6
CDR3 DNA: TGTGCCAGCAGCTTAGAGACAGGGGGAAACACCATATATTTT
CDR3 protein: CASSLETGGNTIYF

clone size: once
D gene: NA
J gene: TRBJ1-1
V gene: TRBV19
CDR3 DNA: TGTGCCAGTAGTGAGCTTTTCCCGCTGAACACTGAAGCTTTCTTT
CDR3 protein: CASSELFPLNTEAFF

clone size: NA
D gene: TRBD2
J gene: TRBJ2-5
V gene: TRBV5-1
CDR3 DNA: TGCGCCAGCAGCTTGTCGGGACTAGCGGACCAAGAGACCCAGTACTTC
CDR3 protein: CASSLSGLADQETQYF

clone size: NA
D gene: TRBD2
J gene: TRBJ2-7
V gene: TRBV18
CDR3 DNA: TGTGCCAGCTCACGGACCAGCGGGGGCCTTTACTCCTACGAGCAGTACTTC
CDR3 protein: CASSRTSGGLYSYEQYF

clone size: NA
D gene: TRBD1
J gene: TRBJ2-1
V gene: TRBV14
CDR3 DNA: TGTGCCAGCAGCCTTATCCGGGACAGGAATTACAATGAGCAGTTCTTC
CDR3 protein: CASSLIRDRNYNEQFF

clone size: NA
D gene: NA
J gene: TRBJ1-2
V gene: TRBV6-6
CDR3 DNA: TGTGCCAGCAGTTACACCCCGGGGTATGGCTACACCTTC
CDR3 protein: CASSYTPGYGYTF

clone size: once
D gene: TRBD1
J gene: TRBJ2-1
V gene: TRBV27
CDR3 DNA: TGTGCCAGCAGTTTCCGAGACAGGGGTGAGCAGTTCTTC
CDR3 protein: CASSFRDRGEQFF

clone size: NA
D gene: TRBD1
J gene: TRBJ1-5
V gene: TRBV2
CDR3 DNA: TGTGCCAGCAGCTGGGACAGGGAAGGGAATCAGCCCCAGCATTTT
CDR3 protein: CASSWDREGNQPQHF

clone size: NA
D gene: NA
J gene: TRBJ2-3
V gene: TRBV7-2
CDR3 DNA: TGTGCCAGCAGCTCAGAAGGGACTTCTTTTCCCCCAGATACGCAGTATTTT
CDR3 protein: CASSSEGTSFPPDTQYF

clone size: NA
D gene: TRBD2
J gene: TRBJ2-5
V gene: TRBV5-1
CDR3 DNA: TGCGCCAGCAGCGGAGGGGCGGGAGAAGAGACCCAGTACTTC
CDR3 protein: CASSGGAGEETQYF

clone size: NA
D gene: NA
J gene: TRBJ1-1
V gene: TRBV27
CDR3 DNA: TGTGCCAGCAGTTTGCGCGGACAGTACATGAACACTGAAGCTTTCTTT
CDR3 protein: CASSLRGQYMNTEAFF

clone size: NA
D gene: TRBD1
J gene: TRBJ2-7
V gene: TRBV10-3
CDR3 DNA: TGTGCCATCAGTGATTATGGACAGGGGGGTTCCTACGAGCAGTACTTC
CDR3 protein: CAISDYGQGGSYEQYF

clone size: NA
D gene: NA
J gene: TRBJ1-3
V gene: TRBV30
CDR3 DNA: TGTGCCTGGGCTACAGGAGACGGAAACACCATATATTTT
CDR3 protein: CAWATGDGNTIYF

clone size: NA
D gene: NA
J gene: TRBJ2-6
V gene: TRBV7-8
CDR3 DNA: TGTGCCAGCAGCCTGGCAGGGGCTTTCACTGGGGCCAACGTCCTGACTTTC
CDR3 protein: CASSLAGAFTGANVLTF

clone size: NA
D gene: NA
J gene: TRBJ1-1
V gene: TRBV5-4
CDR3 DNA: TGTGCCAGCAGCTCCCGTGTCAGGGATTTGGGCACTGAAGCCTTCTTT
CDR3 protein: CASSSRVRDLGTEAFF

clone size: NA
D gene: TRBD1
J gene: TRBJ2-7
V gene: TRBV5-1
CDR3 DNA: TGCGCCAGCAGCTTGTTGGGACAGGGGGTCTCCTACGAGCAGTACTTC
CDR3 protein: CASSLLGQGVSYEQYF

clone size: NA
D gene: NA
J gene: TRBJ1-5
V gene: TRBV6-6
CDR3 DNA: TGTGCCAGCAGTTCAGTGGGCCCGGGAAATCAGCCCCAGCATTTT
CDR3 protein: CASSSVGPGNQPQHF

clone size: NA
D gene: NA
J gene: TRBJ2-2
V gene: TRBV29-1
CDR3 DNA: TGCAGCGTTGAGGCCAGGGGCAGGGACGGGGAGCTGTTTTTT
CDR3 protein: CSVEARGRDGELFF

clone size: NA
D gene: TRBD1
J gene: TRBJ2-2
V gene: TRBV29-1
CDR3 DNA: TGCAGCGTTGGAAGGTCCGGGACAGGTTACCCCCGGGAGCTGTTTTTT
CDR3 protein: CSVGRSGTGYPRELFF

clone size: few
D gene: NA
J gene: TRBJ1-3
V gene: TRBV6-1
CDR3 DNA: TGTGCCAGCAGTTCCAGGGTGGGCGGAAACACCATATATTTT
CDR3 protein: CASSSRVGGNTIYF

clone size: NA
D gene: NA
J gene: TRBJ2-5
V gene: TRBV19
CDR3 DNA: TGTGCCAGTTCATACAGCCTCTCCCAAGAGACCCAGTACTTC
CDR3 protein: CASSYSLSQETQYF

clone size: NA
D gene: NA
J gene: TRBJ2-1
V gene: TRBV2
CDR3 DNA: TGTGCCTCCCGGCTCGAGGTCAATGAGCAGTTCTTC
CDR3 protein: CASRLEVNEQFF

clone size: NA
D gene: NA
J gene: TRBJ2-2
V gene: TRBV6-6
CDR3 DNA: TGTGCCAGCAGTTATAGGGGGAACACCGGGGAGCTGTTTTTT
CDR3 protein: CASSYRGNTGELFF

clone size: NA
D gene: TRBD2
J gene: TRBJ2-1
V gene: TRBV27
CDR3 DNA: TGTGCCAGCAAATCTGGCGGGAGGGTAATCGGGGAGTTCTTC
CDR3 protein: CASKSGGRVIGEFF

clone size: NA
D gene: TRBD2
J gene: TRBJ2-1
V gene: TRBV11-2
CDR3 DNA: TGTGCCAGCAGCTATACTAGCGGGAGCTACAATGAGCAGTTCTTC
CDR3 protein: CASSYTSGSYNEQFF

clone size: NA
D gene: TRBD1
J gene: TRBJ1-1
V gene: TRBV11-3
CDR3 DNA: TGTGCCAGCGGAGGGGGCTGGAGAACTGAAGCTTTCTTT
CDR3 protein: CASGGGWRTEAFF

clone size: NA
D gene: NA
J gene: TRBJ2-7
V gene: TRBV10-3
CDR3 DNA: TGTGCCATCAGTAACCGGGACAAGGATTACGAGCAGTACTTC
CDR3 protein: CAISNRDKDYEQYF

clone size: once
D gene: TRBD2
J gene: TRBJ2-1
V gene: TRBV10-3
CDR3 DNA: TGTGCCATCAGTGAGGCTAGCGGGAGGGTAAATGAGCAGTTCTTC
CDR3 protein: CAISEASGRVNEQFF

clone size: NA
D gene: TRBD1
J gene: TRBJ1-2
V gene: TRBV2
CDR3 DNA: TGTGCCAGCAGCCGGGACAGCGCTTATGGCTACACCTTC
CDR3 protein: CASSRDSAYGYTF

clone size: once
D gene: TRBD2
J gene: TRBJ2-3
V gene: TRBV29-1
CDR3 DNA: TGCAGCGTTGCCGGACTAGCTCGTCCCACAGATACGCAGTATTTT
CDR3 protein: CSVAGLARPTDTQYF